Below, 13 T cell receptor beta chains from the same sample are listed, as sequenced in a study of blood T cell repertoires in COVID-19. The method was immunoSEQ multiplex PCR; TCRdb's version includes in-frame clones alone and lacks a portion of them. Found here are around 310,000 clones, over 75% of them singletons; the top ten hold 6% to 7%. Sequenced sample: peripheral blood. The source is a woman in her twenties or thirties with COVID-19, enrolled during active disease.

The genes are TRBV5-6 and TRBJ2-3; TRBD2 matches 8 bases. CDR3 size: 15 residues. Germline values: CDR1 SGHDT, CDR2 YYEEEE. V lost 4 bases, J lost 5 bases, and 9 bases stayed unmatched. DNA of the CDR3: TGTGCCAGCAGCCCATTAGCGGGACTTGGAGATACGCAGTATTTT. It translates to CASSPLAGLGDTQYF.

The rearrangement links TRBV2 to TRBJ1-5; D perhaps matches TRBD1 (6 bases). The CDR3 totals 14 residues. The germline CDR1 and CDR2 sequences are SNHLY and FYNNEI. V lost 7 bases to trimming and J lost 5 bases, with 15 bases between them. The CDR3 here is CASTNRERYQPQHF. DNA for the CDR3: TGTGCCAGCACTAACAGGGAGAGGTATCAGCCCCAGCATTTT.

This clone was detected only once. V gene TRBV27 combines with J gene TRBJ1-2; 9 bases are shared with TRBD1. V gave up 0 bases and J gave up 2 bases; unmatched junction bases: 4. The CDR3 extends over 16 amino acids. CDR1 is MNHEY, CDR2 SMNVEV, per germline (reference sequence). DNA of the CDR3: TGTGCCAGCAGTTTATCATCCGGGACAGGGAACTATGGCTACACCTTC. Protein sequence: CASSLSSGTGNYGYTF.

This clone was found once. The gene calls are TRBV7-2 and TRBJ2-7; D is unresolved. The germline V gene has CDR1 SGHTA and CDR2 FQGNSA. With 0 bases removed from V and 3 bases from J, the gap between germline ends came to 6 bases. The CDR3 covers 13 residues. This CDR3 is CASSLAPGYEQYF. DNA of the CDR3: TGTGCCAGCAGCTTAGCACCGGGCTACGAGCAGTACTTC.

The V and J genes are TRBV7-9 and TRBJ1-1, with D maybe TRBD1 (6 bases). V gave up 5 bases and J gave up 5 bases, with 18 bases separating them. The CDR3 runs to 15 residues. Germline assignment: CDR1 SEHNR and CDR2 FQNEAQ (reference sequence). The CDR3 DNA reads as TGTGCCAGCAGCAGATTTGCCGGGAGGGGGACTGAAGCTTTCTTT. Protein sequence: CASSRFAGRGTEAFF. Together with reference TRBV7-9 and TRBJ1-1, the CDR3 gives the full variable domain: DTGVSQNPRHKITKRGQNVTFRCDPISEHNRLYWYRQTLGQGPEFLTYFQNEAQLEKSRLLSDRFSAERPKGSFSTLEIQRTEQGDSAMYLCASSRFAGRGTEAFFGQGTRLTVV.

The rearrangement joins TRBV9 to TRBJ2-2; maybe TRBD2 (6 bases). Per germline, CDR1 SGDLS and CDR2 YYNGEE. Trimming cost V 0 bases and J 0 bases, with 6 bases left between them. The CDR3 length is 15 residues. The chain's CDR3 is CASSVAGANTGELFF. DNA for the CDR3: TGTGCCAGCAGCGTAGCGGGAGCGAACACCGGGGAGCTGTTTTTT.

V and J are TRBV4-2 and TRBJ2-7, with a tentative D call TRBD2 (5 bases). Trimming took off 4 bases at V and 4 bases at J, with 11 bases between the two ends. The CDR3 is 13 amino acids. Germline V CDR1 and CDR2: LGHNA, YNFKEQ. The CDR3 nucleotides read TGTGCCAGCAGCCGGGAGTTAAGTTACGAGCAGTACTTC. It yields the protein CASSRELSYEQYF.

The chain joins TRBV7-3 to TRBJ2-5; no clear D gene. This CDR3 has 13 residues. Trimming removed 2 bases at V and 5 bases at J, with 9 bases between. CDR1 and CDR2 from the germline V gene are SGHTA and FQGTGA. CDR3 sequence (DNA): TGTGCCAGCAGCTTAGCTTTCGGGGAGACCCAGTACTTC. Translating gives CASSLAFGETQYF.

This chain links TRBV6-5 with TRBJ1-3; D not resolved. The CDR3 runs 15 residues. Looked up from germline, CDR1 is MNHEY and CDR2 is SVGAGI. Trimming left V 7 bases short and J 2 bases short, with 15 bases between. The CDR3 region is CASKMERLTGNTIYF. CDR3 in DNA: TGTGCCAGCAAAATGGAGAGACTTACTGGAAACACCATATATTTT.

J is TRBJ1-3 and V is TRBV30, with TRBD1 as a possible D gene (6 bases). The V end was cut by 2 bases, the J end by 0 bases, with 11 bases between. The germline V gene has CDR1 GTSNPN and CDR2 SVGIG (reference sequence). The CDR3 length is 15 residues. CDR3 sequence: CAWSFLTGSGNTIYF. In DNA form, the CDR3 reads TGTGCCTGGAGTTTCCTGACAGGCTCTGGAAACACCATATATTTT.

The chain employs TRBV5-6 and TRBJ1-4; 7 bases fit TRBD1. V dropped 0 bases and J dropped 6; count of bases not matched to a gene: 5. The germline gives CDR1 SGHDT, CDR2 YYEEEE. This CDR3 spans 15 amino acids. The CDR3 coding sequence is TGTGCCAGCAGCTTGGAAGGGGGCTTGGATGAAAAACTGTTTTTT. This gives the protein CASSLEGGLDEKLFF.

J is TRBJ2-5 and V is TRBV18; D gene uncertain. The CDR3 is 14 amino acids. Germline values: CDR1 KGHSH, CDR2 LQKENI. V was cut by 2 bases and J by 5 bases, with 12 bases left in between. CDR3 region: CASSPGRQMETQYF. The CDR3 DNA reads as TGTGCCAGCTCACCAGGCAGGCAGATGGAGACCCAGTACTTC.

This chain connects TRBV7-2 to TRBJ1-2; a possible D gene is TRBD1 (6 bases). From germline, CDR1 is SGHTA and CDR2 FQGNSA. This CDR3 has 15 residues. The V end was cut by 4 bases, the J end by 4 bases, with 16 bases between. The CDR3 DNA is TGTGCCAGCAGCTACAACGACAGGCGTACCTATGGCTACACCTTC. Translation gives CASSYNDRRTYGYTF.